The following is a TCR beta chain sequence with its context. This sample was included in a study of blood T cell repertoires in COVID-19. CDR3 length equals 12 residues. Germline CDR1 reads SNHLY; CDR2 reads FYNNEI. The V and J ends lost 8 bases and 1 base respectively, with 8 bases between them. Participant ages covered about 18 to 90 years across 24 US areas. Participants were placed into cohorts based on the clinical history they reported. The authors' processing: The authors estimated nucleated cell counts from reference gene primer amplification. Profiling relied on immunoSEQ multiplex PCR, and the TCRdb table lists in-frame clones only, not all of them. That table gives V, J and clone size, and the DNA gave D and trimming. The sample holds roughly 260,000 clones, about four fifths seen once.

The source is a woman in her forties who had been exposed to COVID-19. The sample comprised PBMCs or T cells enriched from blood (not recorded which). The V and J genes are TRBV2 and TRBJ1-1; no definite D call. The CDR3 reads CASEQTNTEAFF. DNA of the CDR3: TGTGCCAGCGAACAGACGAACACTGAAGCTTTCTTT.